This T cell receptor beta chain originates from a study of regulatory T cells in long-lasting Graves disease. Study-wide points: The work looked only at peripheral blood and did not look at thyroid tissue.

Time point noted: persistent/refractory GD, antithyroid drugs over 5 years with positive TRAb. Isolated PBMC RNA provided the starting material for the TCR library. In Xi'an, China, an endocrinology department was the source of patients. On this clonotype itself: The target antigen is unknown.

Assembly of TCR beta libraries relied on iRepertoire HTBI primers together with Arm-PCR of CDR3 regions. TCRdb re-derived calls from the multiplex PCR reads in MiXCR, one entry per CDR3 protein. The table includes fewer than 600,000 distinct CDR3 sequences, approximately 23% detected once. The CDR3 consists of 12 residues. Trimming pared 0 bases from V and 4 bases from J, leaving 4 bases between. Looked up from germline, CDR1 is SGDLS and CDR2 is YYNGEE. Sequenced here: peripheral blood mononuclear cells (PBMCs), sampled when the disease was refractory, from a patient treated with antithyroid drugs. This TCR was sampled from a female donor with Graves disease. The rearrangement uses TRBV9 and TRBJ1-2, with D unclear. The CDR3 loop reads CASSVDTYGYTF. CDR3 in DNA: TGTGCCAGCAGCGTAGATACCTATGGCTACACCTTC.